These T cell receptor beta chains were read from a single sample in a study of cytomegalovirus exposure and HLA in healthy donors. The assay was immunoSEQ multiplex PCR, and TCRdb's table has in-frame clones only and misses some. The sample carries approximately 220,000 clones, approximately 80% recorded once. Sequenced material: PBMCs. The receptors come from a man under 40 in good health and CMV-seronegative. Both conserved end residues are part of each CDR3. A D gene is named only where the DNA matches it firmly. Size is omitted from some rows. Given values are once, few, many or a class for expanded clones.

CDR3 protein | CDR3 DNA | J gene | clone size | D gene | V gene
CGGVSHQPQHF | TGCGGGGGGGTTTCCCATCAGCCCCAGCATTTT | TRBJ1-5 | - | - | TRBV29-1
CASSPGGNYEQYF | TGCGCCAGCAGTCCCGGGGGAAACTACGAGCAGTACTTC | TRBJ2-7 | - | - | TRBV10-2
CASSLPSDGYTF | TGTGCCAGCAGCTTACCGAGCGATGGCTACACCTTC | TRBJ1-2 | - | - | TRBV7-9
CASSRFWSSYNEQFF | TGTGCCAGCAGCCGTTTCTGGAGCTCCTACAATGAGCAGTTCTTC | TRBJ2-1 | - | - | TRBV7-6
CASSQRTVGNTIYF | TGTGCCAGCAGCCAACGGACAGTTGGAAACACCATATATTTT | TRBJ1-3 | few | - | TRBV14
CASSRTGRTEAFF | TGTGCCAGCAGCCGTACAGGGCGGACTGAAGCTTTCTTT | TRBJ1-1 | few | - | TRBV7-2
CASSSRFEQGAESGELFF | TGTGCCAGCAGCTCGCGTTTCGAACAGGGGGCGGAATCCGGGGAGCTGTTTTTT | TRBJ2-2 | few | TRBD1 | TRBV5-5
CASSTRGGAPYEQYF | TGTGCCAGTAGTACTCGCGGGGGGGCCCCCTACGAGCAGTACTTC | TRBJ2-7 | - | TRBD2 | TRBV19
CASSEGPNTEAFF | TGTGCCAGCAGTGAGGGGCCGAACACTGAAGCTTTCTTT | TRBJ1-1 | - | - | TRBV6-1
CASMLAGETGELFF | TGTGCCAGCATGCTAGCGGGGGAGACCGGGGAGCTGTTTTTT | TRBJ2-2 | few | TRBD2 | TRBV2
CASSQGVTGGTNEQFF | TGCGCCAGCAGCCAAGGTGTTACGGGGGGCACCAATGAGCAGTTCTTC | TRBJ2-1 | - | - | TRBV4-3
CASSLTGGASLAEAFF | TGTGCCAGCAGCTTAACGGGGGGCGCATCTTTGGCTGAAGCTTTCTTT | TRBJ1-1 | - | - | TRBV7-9
CATSREGGAVNSPLHF | TGTGCCACCAGCAGAGAAGGAGGGGCGGTTAATTCACCCCTCCACTTT | TRBJ1-6 | - | - | TRBV15
CASENRGTEAFF | TGTGCCAGCGAGAATAGGGGCACTGAAGCTTTCTTT | TRBJ1-1 | few | - | TRBV5-4
CASSYPSGQNYEQYF | TGTGCCAGCAGTTACCCCTCGGGACAGAACTACGAGCAGTACTTC | TRBJ2-7 | - | TRBD1 | TRBV6-6